These 32 T cell receptor beta chains were sequenced from one sample in a study of radiotherapy plus CTLA-4 blockade in lung cancer. Profiling relied on immunoSEQ multiplex PCR, and the TCRdb table lists in-frame clones only, not all of them. This sample yields roughly 100,000 clones, of which about 85% are seen a single time; 2.4% belongs to the top ten. The sample was peripheral blood, taken from a patient treated with radiotherapy plus ipilimumab. These receptors were collected from a human donor with non-small cell lung cancer that progressed on radiotherapy plus ipilimumab. Some clones in this sample may be carry-over from other donors' samples.

The rearrangement joins TRBV7-2 to TRBJ1-1; unclear D gene. The CDR3 is 13 amino acids. Germline V gene data show CDR1 as SGHTA and CDR2 as FQGNSA. V lost 3 bases to trimming and J lost 0 bases, with 5 bases between them. The CDR3 DNA follows: TGTGCCAGCAGCTTTAGCCTGAACACTGAAGCTTTCTTT. Translating gives CASSFSLNTEAFF.

This chain uses TRBV21-1 with TRBJ1-2; the table calls TRBD1, which could not be checked here. TRBV21-1 represents a pseudogene. The CDR3 has 14 amino acids. The CDR3 region has the DNA TGTGCCAGCACCCTCAGGGGGGCTAACTATGGCTACACCTTC. Encoded protein: CASTLRGANYGYTF.

This sequence joins TRBV4-3 and TRBJ2-7, with no clear D. CDR3 length: 13 residues. The germline V gene has CDR1 LGHNA and CDR2 YSLEER. V lost 2 bases and J lost 5, with 10 bases in between. The CDR3 sequence: CASSQQHVDEQYF. As DNA, the CDR3 is TGCGCCAGCAGCCAACAACATGTGGACGAGCAGTACTTC.

The chain uses TRBV4-3 and TRBJ2-2, with D possibly being TRBD1 (5 bases). Trimming removed 1 base at V and 7 bases at J, with 16 bases between. This CDR3 spans 16 amino acids. Germline lookup yields CDR1 LGHNA and CDR2 YSLEER. For the CDR3, the DNA is TGCGCCAGCAGCCAAGCCACAATTGGGGCTGGCGGGGAGCTGTTTTTT. Its protein product is CASSQATIGAGGELFF.

The chain links TRBV5-6 to TRBJ1-2, with D possibly TRBD1 on 6 matching bases. The CDR3 has 13 residues. Per germline, CDR1 SGHDT and CDR2 YYEEEE. Trimming removed 4 bases from V and 6 bases from J, with 13 bases in between. CDR3 sequence reads: CASSPQGKDGYTF. CDR3 nucleotides: TGTGCCAGCAGCCCACAGGGTAAGGATGGCTACACCTTC.

V is TRBV27 and J is TRBJ1-1; 7 nucleotides match TRBD1. With V trimmed by 5 bases and J by 0 bases, 12 bases remained unmatched. The germline CDR1 and CDR2 sequences are MNHEY and SMNVEV (reference sequence). The CDR3 is 17 residues long. Here the CDR3 reads CASSLLTGDALNTEAFF. CDR3 nucleotide sequence: TGTGCCAGCAGTCTTCTTACAGGGGACGCCTTGAACACTGAAGCTTTCTTT.

This chain connects TRBV5-1 to TRBJ2-5; TRBD1 is a possible D gene (5 bases). Germline V gene lookup returns CDR1 SGHRS and CDR2 YFSETQ. V shed 0 bases and J shed 4 bases, with 7 bases lying between them. The CDR3 runs 13 residues. CDR3 nucleotide sequence: TGCGCCAGCAGCTTGGGTAGGGGAGAGACCCAGTACTTC. Its translation: CASSLGRGETQYF.

The rearrangement joins TRBV5-6 to TRBJ2-2, with a possible D match to TRBD2 (5 bases). This CDR3 region has 14 residues. Germline CDR1 SGHDT, CDR2 YYEEEE. The V and J ends lost 1 base and 4 bases respectively, with 8 bases between them. CDR3 protein: CASSLYAGTGELFF. DNA for the CDR3: TGTGCCAGCAGCTTGTATGCGGGCACCGGGGAGCTGTTTTTT.

The V and J genes are TRBV2 and TRBJ2-3; 8 bases line up with TRBD2. The CDR3 covers 16 residues. V dropped 5 bases and J dropped 0; count of bases not matched to a gene: 7. The germline gives CDR1 SNHLY, CDR2 FYNNEI. The CDR3 DNA reads as TGTGCCAGCAGTCTCGGACTAGCTAGAAGCACAGATACGCAGTATTTT. Its protein product is CASSLGLARSTDTQYF.

The chain employs TRBV7-9 and TRBJ2-1, with 9 bases aligning to TRBD2. The germline V gene encodes CDR1 SEHNR and CDR2 FQNEAQ (reference sequence). After removal of 2 bases from V and 12 bases from J, the junction contained 5 bases not matched to a gene. The CDR3 is made up of 13 amino acids. CDR3 in DNA: TGTGCCAGCAGCTTAAGCGGGGGGCACGCGCAGTTCTTC. Translating gives CASSLSGGHAQFF.

The chain employs TRBV5-4 and TRBJ1-1; perhaps TRBD1 as D (6 bases). Between the trimmed V and J ends, which lost 3 bases and 3 bases, there was a span of 12 bases. This CDR3 region has 14 residues. From germline, CDR1 is SGHNT and CDR2 YYREEE (reference sequence). The CDR3 coding sequence is TGTGCCAGCAGCTCAACAGGGCGGGACACTGAAGCTTTCTTT. Translating gives CASSSTGRDTEAFF. Filled out from reference TRBV5-4 and TRBJ1-1, the complete variable domain reads ETGVTQSPTHLIKTRGQQVTLRCSSQSGHNTVSWYQQALGQGPQFIFQYYREEENGRGNFPPRFSGLQFPNYSSELNVNALELDDSALYLCASSSTGRDTEAFFGQGTRLTVV.

This chain uses TRBV28 with TRBJ2-3; 9 nucleotides line up with TRBD1. The CDR3 sequence is 14 residues long. After removal of 3 bases from V and 4 bases from J, the junction contained 2 bases not matched to a gene. The germline CDR1 and CDR2 sequences are MDHEN and SYDVKM. The CDR3 DNA reads TGTGCCAGCAGTTTCGACAGGGGGGCAGATACGCAGTATTTT. Residues: CASSFDRGADTQYF.

The chain links TRBV30 to TRBJ1-2; D not resolved. The CDR3 has 14 residues. The V end was cut by 0 bases, the J end by 5 bases, with 13 bases between. The germline V gene encodes CDR1 GTSNPN and CDR2 SVGIG (reference sequence). The CDR3 DNA sequence: TGTGCCTGGAGTGTAACCGCTGGGCGGTATGGCTACACCTTC. Translation: CAWSVTAGRYGYTF.

This chain joins TRBV7-2 and TRBJ1-6; D is perhaps TRBD1 (6 bases). In germline, CDR1 is SGHTA, CDR2 FQGNSA. Trimming cost V 3 bases and J 7 bases, with 13 bases left between them. There are 15 residues in the CDR3. CDR3 sequence reads: CASSFHGTQNSPLHF. CDR3 sequence (DNA): TGTGCCAGCAGCTTCCACGGGACACAAAATTCACCCCTCCACTTT.

This clone was counted a few times. The gene calls are TRBV6-5 and TRBJ2-5; the D call may be TRBD1 or TRBD2 (5 bases each). Germline CDR1 is MNHEY and CDR2 is SVGAGI. The V gene lost 4 bases and the J gene lost 5 bases, with 11 bases spanning the gap. This CDR3 contains 13 residues. Here the CDR3 DNA reads TGTGCCAGCAGTTTCCCGGGACGGGAGACCCAGTACTTC. Protein: CASSFPGRETQYF.

The chain joins TRBV7-2 to TRBJ2-5, with 7 bases identical to TRBD1. This CDR3 is built from 12 residues. Germline CDR1 SGHTA, CDR2 FQGNSA. V trimming: 0 bases; J trimming: 10 bases; junction bases outside the gene matches: 2. The CDR3 protein is CASSLAQGVQYF. CDR3 sequence (DNA): TGTGCCAGCAGCTTAGCGCAGGGGGTCCAGTACTTC.

The gene calls are TRBV19 and TRBJ2-3; 7 bases fit TRBD1. J gave up 2 bases and V 4 bases, and 6 bases lay outside the gene matches. The CDR3 is 15 amino acids. Germline loops: CDR1 LNHDA, CDR2 SQIVND (reference sequence). CDR3 loop: CASSRGQRYTDTQYF. The CDR3 nucleotides are TGTGCCAGTAGTAGGGGACAGCGTTACACAGATACGCAGTATTTT.

This clone was seen just once. V is TRBV5-1 and J is TRBJ2-1; 7 bases agree with TRBD1. The CDR3 length is 17 residues. CDR1 SGHRS and CDR2 YFSETQ come from the germline V gene. Trimming removed 3 bases from V and 3 bases from J; junction bases left unmatched: 12. In DNA, the CDR3 is TGCGCCAGCAGCTGGCCCGAAGGGGGCGGATTCTACAATGAGCAGTTCTTC. The encoded protein is CASSWPEGGGFYNEQFF.

The chain uses TRBV5-1 and TRBJ1-6; no reliable D call. The CDR3 runs to 17 residues. Trimming pared 4 bases from V and 0 bases from J, leaving 14 bases between. Per the germline V gene, CDR1 is SGHRS and CDR2 is YFSETQ. The CDR3 DNA reads TGCGCCAGCAGCACGGACCCCCAGAGCTCCTATAATTCACCCCTCCACTTT. It specifies CASSTDPQSSYNSPLHF.

J is TRBJ1-5 and V is TRBV15; 8 nucleotides line up with TRBD1. The CDR3 totals 18 residues. With 1 base clipped from V and 1 base from J, the junction kept 9 bases outside the gene matches. Germline CDR1 reads LNHNV; CDR2 reads YYDKDF (reference sequence). The CDR3 protein is CATSRGTGIVKSNQPQHF. DNA of the CDR3: TGTGCCACCAGCAGAGGGACAGGGATAGTAAAAAGCAATCAGCCCCAGCATTTT.

The rearrangement links TRBV6-5 to TRBJ1-6; D gene ambiguous. Trimming left V 3 bases short and J 9 bases short, with 6 bases between. Germline CDR1 MNHEY, CDR2 SVGAGI. There are 12 residues in the CDR3. The CDR3 DNA reads TGTGCCAGCAGTTATCGTGGTTCACCCCTCCACTTT. Protein product: CASSYRGSPLHF.

V gene TRBV29-1 combines with J gene TRBJ1-6; D gene uncertain. CDR1 and CDR2 (germline): SQVTM, ANQGSEA. Trimming shortened V by 3 bases and J by 6 bases, and 12 bases separated the two germline ends. CDR3 size: 14 residues. In DNA form, the CDR3 reads TGCAGCGTTGAGGATGGCAGTCCTAATTCACCCCTCCACTTT. This translates into CSVEDGSPNSPLHF.

The chain is built from TRBV5-6 and TRBJ2-2; D is ambiguous. Germline V lookup: CDR1 SGHDT, CDR2 YYEEEE. This CDR3 has 16 amino acids. Trimming pared 3 bases from V and 0 bases from J, leaving 12 bases between. The CDR3 DNA sequence: TGTGCCAGCAGCTCTTCAGTAGTTTCGAACACCGGGGAGCTGTTTTTT. Protein product: CASSSSVVSNTGELFF. Complete variable domain (other parts from reference TRBV5-6 and TRBJ2-2): DAGVTQSPTHLIKTRGQQVTLRCSPKSGHDTVSWYQQALGQGPQFIFQYYEEEERQRGNFPDRFSGHQFPNYSSELNVNALLLGDSALYLCASSSSVVSNTGELFFGEGSRLTVL.

The genes are TRBV28 and TRBJ2-1, with D unresolved. The V end lost 2 bases, the J end lost 12 bases, and 17 bases lay between the germline ends. The CDR3 sequence is 14 residues long. Looked up from germline, CDR1 is MDHEN and CDR2 is SYDVKM. CDR3 sequence reads: CASSLTSPPLGQFF. The CDR3 DNA is TGTGCCAGCAGTTTAACCTCCCCCCCACTCGGGCAGTTCTTC. The variable domain in full, completed from reference TRBV28 and TRBJ2-1, reads DVKVTQSSRYLVKRTGEKVFLECVQDMDHENMFWYRQDPGLGLRLIYFSYDVKMKEKGDIPEGYSVSREKKERFSLILESASTNQTSMYLCASSLTSPPLGQFFGPGTRLTVL.

The rearrangement joins TRBV6-6 to TRBJ2-5; possibly TRBD1 for D (5 bases). CDR1 MNHNY and CDR2 SVGAGI come from the germline V gene (reference sequence). Trimming stripped 7 bases from V and 5 bases from J, with 11 bases between. CDR3 size: 12 residues. This CDR3 is CASKQGGETQYF. The DNA of the CDR3 is TGTGCCAGCAAGCAGGGCGGCGAGACCCAGTACTTC.

The chain employs TRBV10-1 and TRBJ1-6; the D is unclear. CDR1 and CDR2 from the germline V gene are WNHNN and SYGVQD (reference sequence). V gave up 8 bases and J gave up 1 base, with 18 bases separating them. The CDR3 consists of 17 residues. The CDR3 DNA follows: TGCGCCAGCCCGCGGCCCCCCCTTGGTTCCTATAATTCACCCCTCCACTTT. Protein: CASPRPPLGSYNSPLHF.

The V call is TRBV10-3, the J call TRBJ2-7, with 15 positions matching TRBD2. The CDR3 spans 17 residues. In germline, CDR1 is ENHRY, CDR2 SYGVKD. With V trimmed by 4 bases and J by 2 bases, 6 bases remained unmatched. CDR3 sequence: CAISGTSGGGITYEQYF. The CDR3 DNA is TGTGCCATCAGTGGGACTAGCGGGGGGGGCATCACCTACGAGCAGTACTTC.

This clone was counted only a few times. The rearrangement links TRBV18 to TRBJ1-3; no definite D call. Trimming shortened V by 5 bases and J by 4 bases, and 15 bases separated the two germline ends. Germline lookup yields CDR1 KGHSH and CDR2 LQKENI. CDR3 length: 15 amino acids. In nucleotides, the CDR3 is TGTGCCAGCTCAGTACGGGCCAATTTAGGAAACACCATATATTTT. Residues: CASSVRANLGNTIYF.

The chain employs TRBV10-3 and TRBJ2-5; tentative D call: TRBD2 (5 bases). Trimming removed 0 bases from V and 2 bases from J, with 10 bases in between. Germline V gives CDR1 ENHRY, CDR2 SYGVKD. CDR3 length equals 15 residues. In DNA form, the CDR3 reads TGTGCCATCAGTGAGTCCGATAGCGAGCAAGAGACCCAGTACTTC. It encodes CAISESDSEQETQYF.

The CDR3 region has the DNA TGTGCCAGCAGCGCCCCACCGCGCCTCGAGGGACATTCACCCCTCCACTTT. Its protein is CASSAPPRLEGHSPLHF. The chain carries TRBV9 and TRBJ1-6; D perhaps matches TRBD1 (5 bases). This CDR3 has 17 amino acids. Trimming removed 3 bases at V and 8 bases at J, with 21 bases between. The germline V gene encodes CDR1 SGDLS and CDR2 YYNGEE.

The V and J genes are TRBV2 and TRBJ2-3, with D perhaps assigned TRBD1 or TRBD2 (5 bases each). There are 13 residues in the CDR3. Trimming shortened V by 5 bases and J by 6 bases, and 12 bases separated the two germline ends. Germline V gene data show CDR1 as SNHLY and CDR2 as FYNNEI. The CDR3 reads CASSSREGDTQYF. CDR3 nucleotide sequence: TGTGCCAGCAGTTCCAGAGAGGGGGATACGCAGTATTTT.

V is TRBV10-3 and J is TRBJ2-5; D not resolved. The CDR3 is made up of 12 amino acids. Trimming pared 3 bases from V and 5 bases from J, leaving 7 bases between. Germline loops: CDR1 ENHRY, CDR2 SYGVKD. The CDR3 sequence: CAISDSDETQYF. In DNA, the CDR3 is TGTGCCATCAGTGACAGCGACGAGACCCAGTACTTC.